This TCR beta chain emerged from a study of Ad26.COV2.S vaccination and SARS-CoV-2 variants. In this sample, this clone turned up once. Stated treatment: over 15 received Ad26.COV2.S at low or high dose, single or two shots; several received placebo; per-sample allocation not given. Collection of the samples took place on day 63 after the first injection of vaccine or placebo. CDR1 SGDLS and CDR2 YYNGEE come from the germline V gene. This CDR3 contains 15 residues. The V end was cut by 5 bases, the J end by 3 bases, with 14 bases between. The data were produced by immunoSEQ multiplex PCR, yet TCRdb's version contains in-frame clones alone and is incomplete. The sample holds over 300,000 clones, roughly four fifths seen once.

The chain combines TRBV9 with TRBJ1-4, with D possibly TRBD1 on 5 matching bases. This sequence originates from a person between 18 and 59 years old who received the Ad26.COV2.S COVID-19 vaccine or a placebo. The source was peripheral blood, collected in a trial of Ad26.COV2.S vaccine versus placebo. The CDR3 spells CASSPTAFPNEKLFF. The DNA of the CDR3 is TGTGCCAGCAGTCCGACAGCATTCCCTAATGAAAAACTGTTTTTT.